This entry is about one TCR beta chain. The antigen is undetermined. This sample was included in a study of radiotherapy plus CTLA-4 blockade in lung cancer. Study-level background: Objective responses were seen in 18% of patients, disease control in around 31%.

Points from the study as a whole: In blood, early T cell clone dynamics reportedly predicted response best, together with interferon-beta. TCR clones of tumor origin grew in blood after radiotherapy plus ipilimumab.

The data were produced by immunoSEQ multiplex PCR, yet TCRdb's version contains in-frame clones alone and is incomplete. The top ten hold approximately 2.5% of the sample, which has 35,000 to 55,000 clones, 70% to 80% seen once. The CDR3 consists of 17 residues. In germline, CDR1 is SGHAT, CDR2 FQDESV (reference sequence). Unmatched junction bases numbered 10, after V lost 3 bases and J lost 0 bases. Focal radiation was given together with CTLA-4 blockade (ipilimumab) to patients with chemo-refractory metastatic non-small-cell lung cancer. The sample was peripheral blood, taken from a patient treated with radiotherapy plus ipilimumab. The receptor was derived from a human donor with non-small cell lung cancer whose response to radiotherapy plus ipilimumab could not be evaluated. The rearrangement uses TRBV11-1 and TRBJ2-7, with 8 bases identical to TRBD2. CDR3 coding DNA: TGTGCCAGCAGCTTCTCGCCTTCTAGCGGGTCCTCCTACGAGCAGTACTTC. Protein product: CASSFSPSSGSSYEQYF.